The 27 T cell receptor beta chains listed next were all sequenced from one sample in a study of blood T cell repertoires in COVID-19. Data came from immunoSEQ multiplex PCR; TCRdb stores just in-frame clones and leaves some out. This table has 20,000 to 25,000 clones, roughly 90% appearing once. Sample: peripheral blood. The receptors derive from a woman in her 70s with active COVID-19.

The chain is built from TRBV30 and TRBJ2-5, with 8 bases that match TRBD1. Germline assignment: CDR1 GTSNPN and CDR2 SVGIG (reference sequence). The CDR3 is made up of 13 amino acids. V shed 6 bases, J shed 5 bases, and the junction held 8 bases outside the gene matches. CDR3: CACPIRGRETQYF. The CDR3 DNA is TGTGCCTGTCCGATCAGGGGGCGGGAGACCCAGTACTTC.

The chain couples TRBV7-2 to TRBJ2-3; D is possibly TRBD1 (6 bases). Germline V gene lookup returns CDR1 SGHTA and CDR2 FQGNSA. This CDR3 has 13 amino acids. The germline V and J ends were trimmed by 5 bases and 9 bases, with 15 bases remaining between them. For the CDR3, the DNA is TGTGCCAGCAGCACATACAGGGATGGGACGCAGTATTTT. As protein: CASSTYRDGTQYF.

V usage is TRBV7-9 and J usage is TRBJ2-5; D is uncertain. V gave up 2 bases and J gave up 2 bases, with 9 bases separating them. This CDR3 has 14 residues. Germline V CDR1 and CDR2: SEHNR, FQNEAQ (reference sequence). The chain's CDR3 is CASSLNSVQETQYF. CDR3 nucleotide sequence: TGTGCCAGCAGCTTAAATTCAGTACAAGAGACCCAGTACTTC.

The chain has TRBV19 and TRBJ2-5, with D possibly matching TRBD1 (5 bases). Germline V lookup: CDR1 LNHDA, CDR2 SQIVND (reference sequence). V dropped 4 bases and J dropped 5 bases, with 17 bases sitting between them. This CDR3 has 15 residues. The CDR3 loop reads CASSSHRTPEETQYF. CDR3 DNA sequence: TGTGCCAGTAGTAGCCACAGGACCCCCGAGGAGACCCAGTACTTC.

The chain combines TRBV7-8 with TRBJ2-7; 12 bases are a match to TRBD1. Trimming cost V 5 bases and J 4 bases; bases outside gene matches: 6. From germline, CDR1 is SGHVS and CDR2 FQNEAQ. The length of the CDR3 is 15 residues. CDR3 DNA: TGTGCCAGCAGCACCCGGGACAGGGGGCGGTACGAGCAGTACTTC. This encodes CASSTRDRGRYEQYF.

The chain has TRBV30 and TRBJ2-3; 9 bases line up with TRBD2. Germline CDR1 and CDR2: GTSNPN and SVGIG (reference sequence). The CDR3 has 19 amino acids. V gave up 0 bases and J gave up 4 bases; unmatched junction bases: 17. This chain's CDR3 is CAWSVFSGGLMRDPDTQYF. As DNA, the CDR3 is TGTGCCTGGAGTGTATTTAGCGGGGGCCTTATGCGAGACCCAGATACGCAGTATTTT.

This chain joins TRBV28 and TRBJ1-5, with TRBD1 as a possible D gene (5 bases). With 6 bases removed from V and 2 bases from J, the gap between germline ends came to 17 bases. This CDR3 contains 16 residues. The germline V gene has CDR1 MDHEN and CDR2 SYDVKM. The chain's CDR3 is CASRPTGLGGNQPQHF. The CDR3 nucleotides are TGTGCCAGCAGGCCGACGGGACTCGGGGGCAATCAGCCCCAGCATTTT.

This chain uses TRBV7-9 with TRBJ2-7; D may be TRBD1 (6 bases). In germline, CDR1 is SEHNR, CDR2 FQNEAQ (reference sequence). V was cut by 1 base and J by 3 bases, with 10 bases left in between. CDR3 length equals 14 residues. CDR3 residues: CASSLEQGRYEQYF. Here the CDR3 DNA reads TGTGCCAGCAGCTTAGAACAGGGCCGCTACGAGCAGTACTTC.

The chain uses TRBV3-1 (or the pseudogene TRBV3-2) and TRBJ2-7; 10 bases are shared with TRBD1. The CDR3 has 14 amino acids. Germline CDR1 and CDR2: LGHDT and YNNKEL (reference sequence). V was clipped by 1 base and J by 6 bases; unmatched bases: 3. CDR3 sequence reads: CASSQVGDRGEQYF. The CDR3 DNA is TGTGCCAGCAGCCAAGTTGGGGACAGGGGCGAGCAGTACTTC.

The chain uses TRBV24-1 and TRBJ1-2; 9 bases fit TRBD1. There are 16 residues in the CDR3. Germline-derived CDR1 and CDR2 are KGHDR and SFDVKD. V lost 3 bases and J lost 4; bases outside the gene matches: 8. CDR3 protein: CATSDGPGQGTYGYTF. The CDR3 DNA reads as TGTGCCACCAGTGATGGGCCTGGACAGGGGACCTATGGCTACACCTTC.

The V and J genes are TRBV7-3 and TRBJ2-3, with D hard to call. This CDR3 contains 12 residues. Germline assignment: CDR1 SGHTA and CDR2 FQGTGA. Deletions cut 3 bases from V and 5 bases from J, with 6 bases between. CDR3 residues: CASSFGVDTQYF. CDR3 nucleotides: TGTGCCAGCAGCTTCGGAGTAGATACGCAGTATTTT.

This sequence joins TRBV6-1 and TRBJ1-4; no clear D. The CDR3 totals 15 residues. CDR1 MNHNS and CDR2 SASEGT come from the germline V gene. V lost 3 bases, J lost 0 bases, and 8 bases lay in between. The CDR3 region has the DNA TGTGCCAGCAGTGAGCGGGAGACAACTAATGAAAAACTGTTTTTT. Translated: CASSERETTNEKLFF.

The chain links TRBV21-1 to TRBJ2-1; whether TRBD2, the table's D call, matches the DNA was not checked. TRBV21-1 is shown as a pseudogene. The CDR3 is made up of 19 amino acids. DNA for the CDR3: TGTGCCAGCAGCAAATCAGGACAGACCGGGACTAGCGGATACAATGAGCAGTTCTTC. Translation gives CASSKSGQTGTSGYNEQFF.

The V and J genes are TRBV27 and TRBJ1-1, with 9 bases matching TRBD1. CDR3 length: 16 amino acids. Germline CDR1 is MNHEY and CDR2 is SMNVEV (reference sequence). V lost 3 bases and J lost 0; bases outside the gene matches: 5. The DNA of the CDR3 is TGTGCCAGCAGTTTGGGACAGGGATGGGTGAACACTGAAGCTTTCTTT. Translated, it gives CASSLGQGWVNTEAFF.

The V and J genes are TRBV7-9 and TRBJ1-2; D call uncertain. The CDR3 runs to 14 residues. Looked up from germline, CDR1 is SEHNR and CDR2 is FQNEAQ (reference sequence). Trimming took off 1 base at V and 2 bases at J, with 8 bases between the two ends. CDR3 in DNA: TGTGCCAGCAGCTTAGTAGTCCCCAACTATGGCTACACCTTC. It is translated as CASSLVVPNYGYTF.

The chain links TRBV7-2 to TRBJ2-4; the match to TRBD2 covers 8 bases. CDR3 length equals 15 residues. V lost 1 base to trimming and J lost 8 bases; unmatched junction nucleotides: 7. Germline loops: CDR1 SGHTA, CDR2 FQGNSA. The CDR3 sequence: CASSLGTGGPYIQYF. The CDR3 bases are TGTGCCAGCAGCTTAGGGACGGGGGGGCCTTACATTCAGTACTTC.

This chain links TRBV6-5 with TRBJ1-1, with no clear D. V was shortened by 5 bases and J by 4 bases, with 8 bases between the two germline ends. The CDR3 is 12 residues long. Germline V gene lookup returns CDR1 MNHEY and CDR2 SVGAGI. CDR3 amino acids: CASSPGRTEAFF. DNA for the CDR3: TGTGCCAGCAGTCCCGGTCGCACTGAAGCTTTCTTT.

This sequence joins TRBV5-1 and TRBJ2-2; 7 bases are shared with TRBD1. Per the germline V gene, CDR1 is SGHRS and CDR2 is YFSETQ. J was trimmed by 3 bases and V by 4 bases; bases with no gene match: 9. The CDR3 contains 16 residues. The chain's CDR3 is CASSIHRGADTGELFF. Written as DNA, the CDR3 is TGCGCCAGCAGCATACACAGGGGTGCGGACACCGGGGAGCTGTTTTTT.

This chain connects TRBV19 to TRBJ1-4, with D possibly matching TRBD1 (6 bases). V was shortened by 6 bases and J by 0 bases, with 11 bases between the two germline ends. Germline V lookup: CDR1 LNHDA, CDR2 SQIVND (reference sequence). The CDR3 is made up of 15 amino acids. The CDR3 nucleotides read TGTGCCAGTAGAAGGACAGATGCAACTAATGAAAAACTGTTTTTT. It encodes CASRRTDATNEKLFF.

The V gene is TRBV2, the J gene TRBJ2-7, with D tentatively TRBD1 (5 bases). The CDR3 is 11 residues long. V was pared by 4 bases and J by 12 bases, with 13 bases between. Germline-derived CDR1 and CDR2 are SNHLY and FYNNEI. This chain's CDR3 is CASSADKKAYF. Written as DNA, the CDR3 is TGTGCCAGCAGTGCGGACAAGAAGGCGTACTTC.

The chain joins TRBV6-2 or TRBV6-3 to TRBJ1-5, with 8 bases fitting TRBD1. J gave up 3 bases and V 3 bases, and 10 bases lay outside the gene matches. Germline-derived CDR1 and CDR2 are MNHEY and SVGEGT. This CDR3 spans 17 amino acids. DNA of the CDR3: TGTGCCAGCAGTTATCCTTCAGGGGGCTGGGCCAATCAGCCCCAGCATTTT. Translated, it gives CASSYPSGGWANQPQHF.

This chain links TRBV24-1 with TRBJ2-2; 8 nucleotides match TRBD2. CDR1 and CDR2 (germline): KGHDR, SFDVKD. The length of the CDR3 is 16 residues. Trimming removed 2 bases from V and 5 bases from J; junction bases left unmatched: 6. CDR3: CATSDSARGGTGELFF. The DNA of the CDR3 is TGTGCCACCAGTGATTCCGCCCGGGGGGGTACCGGGGAGCTGTTTTTT.

The gene calls are TRBV28 and TRBJ2-1, with D tentatively TRBD2 (5 bases). The V gene's germline CDR1 is MDHEN and CDR2 SYDVKM. V gave up 2 bases and J gave up 1 base, with 12 bases separating them. This CDR3 is built from 16 residues. CDR3 loop: CASSLRAGGSYNEQFF. In DNA, the CDR3 is TGTGCCAGCAGTTTACGCGCGGGTGGTTCCTACAATGAGCAGTTCTTC.

The chain joins TRBV11-1 to TRBJ2-1, with 8 bases lining up with TRBD1. Germline V lookup: CDR1 SGHAT, CDR2 FQDESV (reference sequence). The ends lost 6 bases at V and 3 bases at J; junction bases unmatched: 7. This CDR3 region has 15 residues. The CDR3 here is CASSSGQGSYNEQFF. The DNA for the CDR3 is TGTGCCAGCAGTTCAGGACAGGGCAGCTACAATGAGCAGTTCTTC.

This chain connects TRBV15 to TRBJ2-5; 10 nucleotides agree with TRBD2. This CDR3 has 17 amino acids. Germline V gene sequence: CDR1 LNHNV, CDR2 YYDKDF (reference sequence). The junction had 5 bases not matched to a gene; V was cut back by 0 bases and J by 1 base. CDR3 sequence: CATSRDTSGAPQETQYF. The CDR3 DNA reads as TGTGCCACCAGCAGAGACACTAGCGGGGCCCCCCAAGAGACCCAGTACTTC.

The CDR3 DNA is TGTGCCAGTACCGCCCGAGACAGGGCTTCTGAAGCTTTCTTT. This sequence encodes CASTARDRASEAFF. The chain recombines TRBV19 with TRBJ1-1; 7 bases fit TRBD1. CDR3 size: 14 residues. The V and J ends lost 7 bases and 6 bases, in that order; junction bases with no gene match: 11. CDR1 is LNHDA, CDR2 SQIVND, per germline (reference sequence).

J is TRBJ2-3 and V is TRBV5-1; 9 bases agree with TRBD1. With V trimmed by 4 bases and J by 6 bases, 12 bases remained unmatched. The CDR3 sequence is 16 residues long. The germline gives CDR1 SGHRS, CDR2 YFSETQ. CDR3 in DNA: TGCGCCAGCAGCCAGACCGCGACAGGGGGAACGGATACGCAGTATTTT. This gives the protein CASSQTATGGTDTQYF.